The rows below give T cell receptor beta chains drawn from one sample of a study of human T cells and chemical hapten exposure. Using its own MiXCR run on the RACE reads, TCRdb lists one record per CDR3 protein. This sample yields roughly 100,000 distinct CDR3 sequences, of which 7% to 10% are seen a single time; 2% to 2.5% belongs to the top ten. The sample here was whole blood, taken in connection with sensitization to the hapten diphenylcyclopropenone (DPC). The receptor source for this set is a middle-aged woman with alopecia areata. Some clones in this sample may be carry-over from other donors' samples. CDR3s include the opening cysteine and the closing phenylalanine or tryptophan. A D gene is named only where the DNA matches it firmly. Clone size appears in some rows only: once, few, many, or a class for an expanded clone.

>TRBD1|few|TRBJ2-1|TRBV10-3
TGTGCCATCACGAGGGGACAGGGGGACAATGAGCAGTTCTTC
CAITRGQGDNEQFF
>NA|few|TRBJ1-2|TRBV3-2
TGTGCCAGCCCCGCGGGTCCAAACTATGGCTACACCTTC
CASPAGPNYGYTF
>TRBD1|NA|TRBJ2-5|TRBV28
TGTGCCAGCACCCCGACAGGGCGGGAGACCCAGTACTTC
CASTPTGRETQYF
>NA|few|TRBJ1-1|TRBV27
TGTGCCAGCAGTAGAGGAATGAACACTGAAGCTTTCTTT
CASSRGMNTEAFF
>NA|NA|TRBJ2-3|TRBV5-1
TGCGCCAGCAGCTTAGGGCAGCGGACTGGGTTAGATACGCAGTATTTT
CASSLGQRTGLDTQYF
>NA|many|TRBJ1-4|TRBV7-9
TGTGCCAGCAGCTCCTCCGGGTCCGGAAAACTGTTTTTT
CASSSSGSGKLFF
>TRBD1|NA|TRBJ1-2|TRBV6-1
TGTGCCAGCACCCCGACAGGGATAGTTGGTGGCTACACCTTC
CASTPTGIVGGYTF
>TRBD2|NA|TRBJ2-5|TRBV12-3/TRBV12-4
TGTGCCAGCAGTCCCAGACTAGCGGGAGTGGAGACCCAGTACTTC
CASSPRLAGVETQYF
>NA|NA|TRBJ2-3|TRBV21-1
TGTGCCAGCTCCGACTTACGCACAGCTTTT
CASSDLRTAF
>TRBD1|few|TRBJ2-1|TRBV11-2
TGTGCCAGCAGTAGAGACAGGGACAATGAGCAGTTCTTC
CASSRDRDNEQFF
>NA|NA|TRBJ2-1|TRBV3-1
TGTGCCAGCAGCCAACGGGGGGCGGTTGAGCAGTTCTTC
CASSQRGAVEQFF
>TRBD2|NA|TRBJ2-1|TRBV6-6
TGTGCCAGCACCCTCGGGACTAGCGGGATGAATGAGCAGTTCTTC
CASTLGTSGMNEQFF
>NA|few|TRBJ1-6|TRBV6-5
TGTGCCAGCAGTTACTCGGCCATCCCAAATTCACCCCTCCACTTT
CASSYSAIPNSPLHF
>NA|NA|TRBJ2-7|TRBV7-2
TGTGCCAGCAGGCCTCCCGGACAGCCCTACGAGCAGTACTTC
CASRPPGQPYEQYF
>TRBD1|few|TRBJ1-2|TRBV19
TGTGCCAGTAGTACCCTGACAGGGCTCAGGAAGAATGGCTACACCTTC
CASSTLTGLRKNGYTF
>TRBD1|many|TRBJ2-7|TRBV6-5
TGTGCCAGCAGCCCCACAGGGGTCGAGCAGTACTTC
CASSPTGVEQYF
>TRBD1|many|TRBJ2-3|TRBV29-1
TGCAGCGTTTCGGGACAGCGTACAGATACGCAGTATTTT
CSVSGQRTDTQYF
>NA|many|TRBJ1-1|TRBV5-4
TGTGCCAGCAGCTCACGGTGGGAAATGAACACTGAAGCTTTCTTT
CASSSRWEMNTEAFF
>TRBD2|NA|TRBJ2-1|TRBV19
TGTGCCAGTAGTATGCAACTAGCGGGGTACAATGAGCAGTTCTTC
CASSMQLAGYNEQFF
>NA|many|TRBJ1-4|TRBV24-1
TGTGCCCCCCTAAGGGCGGACGAAAATGAAAAACTGTTTTTT
CAPLRADENEKLFF